These T cell receptor beta chains were read from a single sample in a study of cytomegalovirus exposure and HLA in healthy donors. Data came from immunoSEQ multiplex PCR; TCRdb stores just in-frame clones and leaves some out. The sample records approximately 170,000 clones, 70% to 80% being singletons. Input material: PBMCs. The source of these receptors is a female donor in good health and CMV-seronegative. Both conserved end residues are part of each CDR3. The order of the fields is CDR3 length, V gene, clone size, D gene, J gene, CDR3 DNA, CDR3 protein. D genes are given only for firm matches. Clone size appears in some rows only: once, few, many, or a class for an expanded clone.

CDR3 length: 15
V gene: TRBV9
clone size: .
D gene: TRBD2
J gene: TRBJ2-1
CDR3 DNA: TGTGCCAGCAGCGTAGCAAGCGGGAAGGAATATGAGCAGTTCTTC
CDR3 protein: CASSVASGKEYEQFF

CDR3 length: 15
V gene: TRBV7-9
clone size: few
D gene: .
J gene: TRBJ2-3
CDR3 DNA: TGTGCCAGCAGCTCCGAAGCAGGGGGCACAGATACGCAGTATTTT
CDR3 protein: CASSSEAGGTDTQYF

CDR3 length: 13
V gene: TRBV30
clone size: .
D gene: .
J gene: TRBJ1-5
CDR3 DNA: TGTGCCTGGAGCGTAACAGGGATTCAGCCCCAGCATTTT
CDR3 protein: CAWSVTGIQPQHF

CDR3 length: 11
V gene: TRBV28
clone size: few
D gene: .
J gene: TRBJ1-2
CDR3 DNA: TGTGGGGCCGGTACTAACTATGGCTACACCTTC
CDR3 protein: CGAGTNYGYTF

CDR3 length: 13
V gene: TRBV9
clone size: .
D gene: .
J gene: TRBJ1-2
CDR3 DNA: TGTGCCAGCAGCGTAGGGGGAGGGGGTGGCTACACCTTC
CDR3 protein: CASSVGGGGGYTF

CDR3 length: 15
V gene: TRBV4-3
clone size: .
D gene: .
J gene: TRBJ1-3
CDR3 DNA: TGCGCCAGCAGCCAAGATCAAGTTTTGGGAGACACCATATATTTT
CDR3 protein: CASSQDQVLGDTIYF

CDR3 length: 15
V gene: TRBV18
clone size: .
D gene: .
J gene: TRBJ2-5
CDR3 DNA: TGTGCCAGCTCACCACCGGGCAGGGAAGTAGGGACCCAGTACTTC
CDR3 protein: CASSPPGREVGTQYF

CDR3 length: 15
V gene: TRBV28
clone size: .
D gene: .
J gene: TRBJ2-2
CDR3 DNA: TGTGCCAGCAGTTTGGGGCGACGGGGGACCGGGGAGCTGTTTTTT
CDR3 protein: CASSLGRRGTGELFF

CDR3 length: 15
V gene: TRBV27
clone size: .
D gene: TRBD1
J gene: TRBJ2-2
CDR3 DNA: TGTGCCAGCAGTCAAACAGGGGGCCGATCCGGGGAGCTGTTTTTT
CDR3 protein: CASSQTGGRSGELFF

CDR3 length: 15
V gene: TRBV14
clone size: .
D gene: .
J gene: TRBJ1-3
CDR3 DNA: TGTGCCAGCAGCCAACAGGCAACCTCTGGAAACACCATATATTTT
CDR3 protein: CASSQQATSGNTIYF

CDR3 length: 12
V gene: TRBV2
clone size: .
D gene: TRBD1
J gene: TRBJ1-4
CDR3 DNA: TGTGCCAACACAGGGGTCGGAGAAAAACTGTTTTTT
CDR3 protein: CANTGVGEKLFF

CDR3 length: 13
V gene: TRBV18
clone size: .
D gene: .
J gene: TRBJ1-1
CDR3 DNA: TGTGCCAGCTCAAGGGAGGGGGACACTGAAGCTTTCTTT
CDR3 protein: CASSREGDTEAFF

CDR3 length: 14
V gene: TRBV6-5
clone size: .
D gene: .
J gene: TRBJ2-7
CDR3 DNA: TGTGCCAGCAGCCCCCGGGTCGGCCCGAACGAGCAGTACTTC
CDR3 protein: CASSPRVGPNEQYF

CDR3 length: 17
V gene: TRBV6-4
clone size: .
D gene: .
J gene: TRBJ2-5
CDR3 DNA: TGTGCCAGCAGTGCCTCGGGCCAGGGCAGGGTAATAGAGACCCAGTACTTC
CDR3 protein: CASSASGQGRVIETQYF

CDR3 length: 14
V gene: TRBV10-1
clone size: .
D gene: TRBD1
J gene: TRBJ1-2
CDR3 DNA: TGCGCCAGCAGTGATTCAGACAGGGAGTATGGCTACACCTTC
CDR3 protein: CASSDSDREYGYTF

CDR3 length: 17
V gene: TRBV7-9
clone size: .
D gene: .
J gene: TRBJ2-2
CDR3 DNA: TGTGCCAGCAGCCCCCTGAAAGGGGGGGTCGGCACCGGGGAGCTGTTTTTT
CDR3 protein: CASSPLKGGVGTGELFF

CDR3 length: 16
V gene: TRBV6-4
clone size: .
D gene: TRBD1
J gene: TRBJ2-2
CDR3 DNA: TGTGCCAGCAGTCCGGGCAGGGGGTCGAACACCGGGGAGCTGTTTTTT
CDR3 protein: CASSPGRGSNTGELFF

CDR3 length: 12
V gene: TRBV6-5
clone size: few
D gene: TRBD1
J gene: TRBJ2-4
CDR3 DNA: TGTGCCAGCAAGGGGACAGGGGACAGTCAGTACTTC
CDR3 protein: CASKGTGDSQYF

CDR3 length: 15
V gene: TRBV6-1
clone size: .
D gene: .
J gene: TRBJ2-3
CDR3 DNA: TGTGCCAGCAGTGAAAGGGGTGTTGCGGCAGATACGCAGTATTTT
CDR3 protein: CASSERGVAADTQYF

CDR3 length: 17
V gene: TRBV4-1
clone size: .
D gene: TRBD2
J gene: TRBJ2-5
CDR3 DNA: TGCGCCAGCAGCCAAGAAGCTAGCGGGAGGCCTGATGGGACCCAGTACTTC
CDR3 protein: CASSQEASGRPDGTQYF

CDR3 length: 15
V gene: TRBV18
clone size: .
D gene: TRBD2
J gene: TRBJ2-7
CDR3 DNA: TGTGCCAGCTCACTCACGGCTAGCGGAAACTACGAGCAGTACTTC
CDR3 protein: CASSLTASGNYEQYF